Presented here are 23 T cell receptor beta chains from one specimen sequenced in a study of Graves' ophthalmopathy and Graves' hyperthyroidism. TCR beta CDR3 amplification used RNA transcripts. HTBI-primed RT-PCR formed the first round, and a multiplex PCR formed the second. TCRdb fed the multiplex PCR reads into MiXCR, producing one record per CDR3 protein. The sample consists of some 390,000 distinct CDR3 sequences, approximately 20% of them appearing once. The sequenced sample consisted of peripheral blood. Receptors were obtained from a woman between 18 and 29 years old with Graves' ophthalmopathy.

In its sample, this clonotype was seen many times. The chain uses TRBV20-1 and TRBJ2-5; D not certain. CDR1 is DFQATT, CDR2 SNEGSKA, per germline (reference sequence). This CDR3 is built from 14 residues. The ends were cut back, 0 bases at V and 1 base at J, with 9 bases in the middle. The CDR3 sequence is CSARDRGTQETQYF. CDR3 nucleotide sequence: TGCAGTGCTAGAGATCGAGGAACCCAAGAGACCCAGTACTTC.

This clonotype occurred many times. The chain links TRBV18 to TRBJ2-5; no clear D gene. The germline V gene encodes CDR1 KGHSH and CDR2 LQKENI. Trimming shortened V by 4 bases and J by 4 bases, and 4 bases separated the two germline ends. The length of the CDR3 is 11 residues. CDR3 loop: CASSRGETQYF. The CDR3 region has the DNA TGTGCCAGCTCACGCGGAGAGACCCAGTACTTC.

This clonotype was detected ten times or more. V usage is TRBV10-3 and J usage is TRBJ2-7; D may be TRBD1 (5 bases). The CDR3 contains 15 residues. V gave up 0 bases and J gave up 10 bases, with 19 bases separating them. Germline V CDR1 and CDR2: ENHRY, SYGVKD. The CDR3 nucleotides are TGTGCCATCAGTGAGTCGCTCCAGGGCACGGAGACTCAGTACTTC. Translation: CAISESLQGTETQYF.

This clonotype has a count of ten or more. This chain connects TRBV28 to TRBJ1-3; D is possibly TRBD1 (6 bases). The CDR3 runs to 14 residues. V shed 4 bases and J shed 4 bases, with 11 bases lying between them. Germline V lookup: CDR1 MDHEN, CDR2 SYDVKM. CDR3 protein: CASSSAGGGNTIYF. DNA of the CDR3: TGTGCCAGCAGTTCGGCCGGGGGCGGAAACACCATATATTTT. Full variable domain (rest looked up from reference TRBV28 and TRBJ1-3): DVKVTQSSRYLVKRTGEKVFLECVQDMDHENMFWYRQDPGLGLRLIYFSYDVKMKEKGDIPEGYSVSREKKERFSLILESASTNQTSMYLCASSSAGGGNTIYFGEGSWLTVV.

This clonotype came up many times. The chain couples TRBV10-3 to TRBJ1-1, with 10 positions matching TRBD1. Germline CDR1 ENHRY, CDR2 SYGVKD. J was trimmed by 4 bases and V by 5 bases; bases with no gene match: 4. This CDR3 is built from 14 residues. The CDR3 spells CAISPGTGATEAFF. The CDR3, as DNA: TGTGCCATCAGTCCCGGGACAGGGGCCACTGAAGCTTTCTTT.

This clonotype was detected ten times or more. Given a much more abundant clone one base away, this may be a read error. The chain carries TRBV28 and TRBJ2-5; D not resolved. The CDR3 covers 13 residues. CDR1 is MDHEN and CDR2 is SYDVKM in the germline V gene. V gave up 6 bases and J gave up 9 bases, with 17 bases separating them. CDR3 sequence (DNA): TGTGCCAGCAGAGGGCCAAGGATTGAGGCCCAGTACTTC. Its translation is CASRGPRIEAQYF.

This clonotype has at least ten counts. The chain couples TRBV20-1 to TRBJ1-1; D is unresolved. CDR3 length: 15 amino acids. With 6 bases removed from V and 8 bases from J, the gap between germline ends came to 25 bases. Per the germline V gene, CDR1 is DFQATT and CDR2 is SNEGSKA (reference sequence). Here the CDR3 reads CSAPKGPPRYSEAFF. In nucleotides, the CDR3 is TGCAGTGCCCCTAAGGGCCCGCCACGGTATTCCGAAGCTTTCTTT.

This clonotype was found many times. V usage is TRBV12-3 or TRBV12-4 and J usage is TRBJ1-1; the D gene is possibly TRBD1 (5 bases). CDR3 size: 14 residues. The ends were cut back, 7 bases at V and 2 bases at J, with 14 bases in the middle. DNA of the CDR3: TGTGCCAGCACCCCGGGACGGACCAACACTGAAGCTTTCTTT. It translates to CASTPGRTNTEAFF.

This clonotype came up many times. The genes are TRBV6-1 and TRBJ2-7; D may be TRBD2 (5 bases). V was trimmed by 1 base and J by 0 bases, leaving 16 bases between them. Germline V lookup: CDR1 MNHNS, CDR2 SASEGT. The CDR3 runs 17 residues. CDR3 region: CASSEGSRGLTSYEQYF. Here the CDR3 DNA reads TGTGCCAGCAGTGAAGGAAGTCGAGGGCTTACCTCCTACGAGCAGTACTTC.

This clonotype was detected many times. This CDR3 reads CASSFRLAPQETQYF. CDR3 nucleotides: TGTGCCAGCAGCTTTAGACTAGCACCCCAAGAGACCCAGTACTTC. V and J are TRBV7-2 and TRBJ2-5; 7 nucleotides agree with TRBD2. The V segment lost 3 bases and the J segment 1 base; nucleotides outside the gene matches: 5. This CDR3 comprises 15 residues. In germline, CDR1 is SGHTA, CDR2 FQGNSA.

There are many counts of this clonotype. The J gene is TRBJ1-6, the V gene TRBV4-3; D not certain. Germline V gives CDR1 LGHNA, CDR2 YSLEER. The CDR3 is made up of 16 amino acids. With 0 bases removed from V and 2 bases from J, the gap between germline ends came to 8 bases. The CDR3 coding sequence is TGCGCCAGCAGCCAAGATGGGGATACCTATAATTCACCCCTCCACTTT. This sequence encodes CASSQDGDTYNSPLHF.

This clonotype showed up many times. The rearrangement links TRBV20-1 to TRBJ2-7; D ambiguous. V lost 3 bases, J lost 3 bases, and 9 bases lay in between. CDR3 length: 12 residues. The germline CDR1 and CDR2 sequences are DFQATT and SNEGSKA (reference sequence). CDR3 sequence reads: CSASRQLYEQYF. CDR3 nucleotide sequence: TGCAGTGCTAGTAGGCAGCTCTACGAGCAGTACTTC.

The chain uses TRBV27 and TRBJ2-7; tentative D call: TRBD1 (6 bases). CDR1 is MNHEY and CDR2 is SMNVEV in the germline V gene (reference sequence). V gave up 8 bases and J gave up 4 bases, with 15 bases separating them. This CDR3 region has 13 residues. CDR3 protein: CASGGQGLYEQYF. CDR3 coding DNA: TGTGCCAGCGGCGGGCAGGGGTTATACGAGCAGTACTTC.

This clonotype appeared a few times. The V and J genes are TRBV19 and TRBJ1-1, with TRBD1 matching 10 bases. Trimming took 5 bases from V and 4 from J; bases not matched to a gene: 7. Germline CDR1 LNHDA, CDR2 SQIVND (reference sequence). The CDR3 covers 15 residues. CDR3 sequence: CASSATRTGGTEAFF. The CDR3 coding sequence is TGTGCCAGTAGTGCAACCCGGACAGGGGGCACTGAAGCTTTCTTT.

This chain connects TRBV12-3 or TRBV12-4 to TRBJ2-5; the D gene could be TRBD1 or TRBD2 (5 bases each). The CDR3 consists of 17 residues. Trimming removed 10 bases at V and 4 bases at J, with 28 bases between. In DNA, the CDR3 is TGTGCCACCACACGAGATACTAGTGTGCTAGGGACAGAGACCCAGTACTTC. Amino acid sequence: CATTRDTSVLGTETQYF.

This clonotype was recorded at least ten times. The chain employs TRBV30 and TRBJ1-5; no clear D gene. The CDR3 spans 12 residues. Deletions cut 7 bases from V and 6 bases from J, with 13 bases between. Germline CDR1 and CDR2: GTSNPN and SVGIG (reference sequence). The DNA for the CDR3 is TGTGCCTCAAACTACGGGAGTCAGCCCCAGCATTTT. It is translated as CASNYGSQPQHF.

This clonotype was observed many times. The V gene is TRBV5-1, the J gene TRBJ2-7; the D gene is possibly TRBD2 (5 bases). V lost 3 bases, J lost 0 bases, and 10 bases lay in between. Germline V gene data show CDR1 as SGHRS and CDR2 as YFSETQ. This CDR3 region has 14 residues. This CDR3 is CASSSGILSYEQYF. As DNA, the CDR3 is TGCGCCAGCAGCTCCGGGATCCTCTCCTACGAGCAGTACTTC.

This clonotype was counted many times. J is TRBJ1-1 and V is TRBV15; D unclear. The V end was cut by 0 bases, the J end by 4 bases, with 6 bases between. Germline V gives CDR1 LNHNV, CDR2 YYDKDF (reference sequence). The CDR3 is 13 residues long. Written as DNA, the CDR3 is TGTGCCACCAGCAGAGACAGGAGCACTGAAGCTTTCTTT. Amino acid sequence: CATSRDRSTEAFF.

In its sample, this clonotype was seen many times. The gene calls are TRBV28 and TRBJ1-5; D may be TRBD1 (5 bases). The CDR3 loop spans 17 amino acids. CDR1 and CDR2 (germline): MDHEN, SYDVKM. The V and J ends lost 5 bases and 0 bases respectively, with 17 bases between them. The CDR3 loop reads CASSPPARVASNQPQHF. The DNA for the CDR3 is TGTGCCAGCAGTCCCCCCGCCAGGGTTGCTAGCAATCAGCCCCAGCATTTT.

This clonotype came up many times. V is TRBV28 and J is TRBJ1-5; weak D call: TRBD1 (5 bases). The CDR3 is made up of 14 amino acids. Germline lookup yields CDR1 MDHEN and CDR2 SYDVKM. Deletions cut 2 bases from V and 3 bases from J, with 8 bases between. The CDR3 DNA follows: TGTGCCAGCAGTTTAGGCAGGGTCAATCAGCCCCAGCATTTT. Translation gives CASSLGRVNQPQHF.

This clonotype was seen at least ten times. The chain recombines TRBV15 with TRBJ1-5; 10 bases fit TRBD1. V was clipped by 6 bases and J by 5 bases; unmatched bases: 4. The V gene's germline CDR1 is LNHNV and CDR2 YYDKDF (reference sequence). CDR3 size: 14 residues. CDR3 sequence: CATSRDRGYQPQHF. In nucleotides, the CDR3 is TGTGCCACCAGTAGGGACAGGGGTTATCAGCCCCAGCATTTT. Together with reference TRBV15 and TRBJ1-5, the CDR3 gives the full variable domain: DAMVIQNPRYQVTQFGKPVTLSCSQTLNHNVMYWYQQKSSQAPKLLFHYYDKDFNNEADTPDNFQSRRPNTSFCFLDIRSPGLGDTAMYLCATSRDRGYQPQHFGDGTRLSIL.

The CDR3 DNA is TGTGCCAGCAGGCCCTCGGGGGAGAGACTAGCCAAAAACATTCAGTACTTC. It translates to CASRPSGERLAKNIQYF. V is TRBV28 and J is TRBJ2-4; TRBD2 might be the D (6 bases). Between the trimmed V and J ends, which lost 6 bases and 0 bases, there was a span of 18 bases. In germline, CDR1 is MDHEN, CDR2 SYDVKM. The CDR3 contains 17 residues.

J is TRBJ1-2 and V is TRBV28, with unresolved D. The CDR3 contains 14 residues. The ends were cut back, 5 bases at V and 2 bases at J, with 12 bases in the middle. Germline CDR1 reads MDHEN; CDR2 reads SYDVKM. The CDR3 nucleotides are TGTGCCAGCAGTCAACCCCGGATGAACTATGGCTACACCTTC. It translates to CASSQPRMNYGYTF.